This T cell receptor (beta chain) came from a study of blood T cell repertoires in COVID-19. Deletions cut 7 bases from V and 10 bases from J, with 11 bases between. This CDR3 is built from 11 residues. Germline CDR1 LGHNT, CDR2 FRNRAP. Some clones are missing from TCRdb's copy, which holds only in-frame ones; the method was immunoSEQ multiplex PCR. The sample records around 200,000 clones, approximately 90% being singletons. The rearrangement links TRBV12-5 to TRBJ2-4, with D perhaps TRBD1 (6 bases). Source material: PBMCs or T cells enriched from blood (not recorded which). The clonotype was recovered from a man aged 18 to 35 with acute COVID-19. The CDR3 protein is CASALQGIQYF. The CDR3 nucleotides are TGTGCTAGTGCCCTGCAGGGGATTCAGTACTTC.